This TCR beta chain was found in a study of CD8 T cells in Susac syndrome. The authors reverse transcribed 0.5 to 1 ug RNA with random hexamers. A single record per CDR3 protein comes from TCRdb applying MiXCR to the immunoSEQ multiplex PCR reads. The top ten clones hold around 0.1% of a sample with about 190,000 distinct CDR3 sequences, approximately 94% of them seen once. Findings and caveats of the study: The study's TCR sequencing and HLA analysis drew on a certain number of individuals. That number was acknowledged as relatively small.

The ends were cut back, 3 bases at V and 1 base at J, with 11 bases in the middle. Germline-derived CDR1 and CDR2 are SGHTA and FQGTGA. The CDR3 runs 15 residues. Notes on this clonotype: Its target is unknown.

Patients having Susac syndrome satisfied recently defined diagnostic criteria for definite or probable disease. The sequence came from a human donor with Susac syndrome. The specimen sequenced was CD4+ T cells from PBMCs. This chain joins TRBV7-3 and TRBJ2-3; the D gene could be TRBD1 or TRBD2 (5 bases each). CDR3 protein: CASSFYGGGTDTQYF. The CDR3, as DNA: TGTGCCAGCAGCTTTTATGGGGGAGGCACAGATACGCAGTATTTT.